These 19 T cell receptor beta chains came from one sample sequenced in a study of T cell repertoires in cytomegalovirus infection. From the reads, TCRdb called clonotypes with MiXCR, one entry per CDR3 protein. The sample records about 400,000 distinct CDR3 sequences, over 15% being singletons. The sequencing input was PBMCs. Receptors were obtained from a human donor in good health (CMV status not recorded). Some clones in this sample may be carry-over from other donors' samples.

In its sample, this clonotype was seen many times. The CDR3 reads CAISPTGGGEQYF. The CDR3 DNA reads TGTGCCATCAGTCCGACAGGGGGAGGCGAGCAGTACTTC. The V call is TRBV10-3, the J call TRBJ2-7; 9 bases match TRBD1. V lost 5 bases, J lost 6 bases, and 5 bases stayed unmatched. The CDR3 covers 13 residues. CDR1 and CDR2 (germline): ENHRY, SYGVKD.

The CDR3 nucleotides read TGTGCCAGCAGCCACCGGGACAGCGGATTTACCGGGGAGCTGTTTTTT. Its translation: CASSHRDSGFTGELFF. The chain combines TRBV12-3 or TRBV12-4 with TRBJ2-2; 7 bases map to TRBD1. The CDR3 spans 16 residues. The junction had 12 bases not matched to a gene; V was cut back by 6 bases and J by 5 bases.

This clonotype was observed many times. The chain has TRBV2 and TRBJ2-1, with D possibly matching TRBD2 (6 bases). CDR1 is SNHLY, CDR2 FYNNEI, per germline. The CDR3 is 14 residues long. V lost 5 bases and J lost 0, with 8 bases in between. The CDR3 spells CASSPGLSYNEQFF. DNA of the CDR3: TGTGCCAGCAGTCCGGGACTCTCCTACAATGAGCAGTTCTTC.

DNA of the CDR3: TGTGCCAGCACCCCGATCCCCGGACTAGAGGTCTACGAGCAGTACTTC. Residues: CASTPIPGLEVYEQYF. The gene calls are TRBV12-3 or TRBV12-4 and TRBJ2-7, with 7 bases that match TRBD2. The CDR3 runs 16 residues. V dropped 7 bases and J dropped 3; count of bases not matched to a gene: 15.

Ten or more counts support this clonotype. V and J are TRBV7-6 and TRBJ1-2; TRBD1 aligns across 7 bases. Trimming took 4 bases from V and 5 from J; bases not matched to a gene: 10. There are 15 residues in the CDR3. Germline lookup yields CDR1 SGHVS and CDR2 FNYEAQ. In DNA form, the CDR3 reads TGTGCCAGCAGCTCCTCCGACGGCAGGGGGTATGGCTACACCTTC. Residues: CASSSSDGRGYGYTF.

This chain uses TRBV18 with TRBJ2-2; D uncertain. The V gene's germline CDR1 is KGHSH and CDR2 LQKENI. Trimming stripped 5 bases from V and 1 base from J, with 11 bases between. CDR3 length equals 15 residues. This chain's CDR3 is CASSIRTGNTGELFF. Here the CDR3 DNA reads TGTGCCAGCTCAATCAGGACGGGGAACACCGGGGAGCTGTTTTTT. The full variable domain, in which reference TRBV18 and TRBJ2-2 provide the parts outside the CDR3, is NAGVMQNPRHLVRRRGQEARLRCSPMKGHSHVYWYRQLPEEGLKFMVYLQKENIIDESGMPKERFSAEFPKEGPSILRIQQVVRGDSAAYFCASSIRTGNTGELFFGEGSRLTVL.

This clonotype has a count of ten or more. This CDR3 reads CASSRIIFESYNEQFF. CDR3 coding DNA: TGTGCCAGCAGCCGTATAATTTTCGAGTCCTACAATGAGCAGTTCTTC. V and J are TRBV11-2 and TRBJ2-1, with D hard to call. The CDR3 sequence is 16 residues long. Germline lookup yields CDR1 SGHAT and CDR2 FQNNGV. The V end was cut by 5 bases, the J end by 1 base, with 15 bases between.

There are a few counts of this clonotype. This chain joins TRBV5-6 and TRBJ2-7; D uncertain. Trimming took off 2 bases at V and 7 bases at J, with 7 bases between the two ends. This CDR3 contains 11 residues. The germline V gene has CDR1 SGHDT and CDR2 YYEEEE. The CDR3 region is CASSFYDEQYF. CDR3 nucleotides: TGTGCCAGCAGCTTTTACGATGAGCAGTACTTC.

The chain uses TRBV14 and TRBJ2-3, with 11 bases matching TRBD2. Germline V lookup: CDR1 SGHDN, CDR2 FVKESK. The CDR3 consists of 19 residues. The J segment lost 1 base and the V segment lost 0 bases, leaving 9 bases of the junction unmatched. The CDR3 is CASSQDDRLAGPRTDTQYF. In DNA form, the CDR3 reads TGTGCCAGCAGCCAAGATGATCGACTAGCGGGGCCCCGCACAGATACGCAGTATTTT.

This clonotype was seen only a few times. V is TRBV10-3 and J is TRBJ2-5; a possible D gene is TRBD2 (5 bases). The CDR3 covers 11 residues. CDR1 and CDR2 (germline): ENHRY, SYGVKD. V was trimmed by 7 bases and J by 9 bases, leaving 12 bases between them. The CDR3 sequence is CAIKGTGAQYF. Written as DNA, the CDR3 is TGTGCCATCAAGGGTACCGGGGCCCAGTACTTC.

This chain connects TRBV7-9 to TRBJ2-3; TRBD2 aligns across 9 bases. The V segment lost 5 bases and the J segment 4 bases; nucleotides outside the gene matches: 7. The CDR3 runs to 15 residues. Germline loops: CDR1 SEHNR, CDR2 FQNEAQ (reference sequence). As DNA, the CDR3 is TGTGCCAGCAGCCCGCGGGGGGGCCTGGCAGATACGCAGTATTTT. Its translation: CASSPRGGLADTQYF.

V is TRBV20-1 and J is TRBJ1-1, with TRBD1 matching 7 bases. The germline CDR1 and CDR2 sequences are DFQATT and SNEGSKA (reference sequence). With 3 bases clipped from V and 1 base from J, the junction kept 8 bases outside the gene matches. The CDR3 has 15 residues. In nucleotides, the CDR3 is TGCAGTGCTAGCTTCCGGTACAGGGGGAACACTGAAGCTTTCTTT. As protein: CSASFRYRGNTEAFF.

In this sample, this clonotype turned up a few times. The chain couples TRBV9 to TRBJ2-1, with 11 bases matching TRBD2. V lost 4 bases to trimming and J lost 9 bases; unmatched junction nucleotides: 9. CDR3 length: 15 residues. CDR1 and CDR2 (germline): SGDLS, YYNGEE. The CDR3: CASSPTSGRGVEQFF. CDR3 coding DNA: TGTGCCAGCAGCCCTACTAGCGGGAGAGGAGTTGAGCAGTTCTTC.

This clonotype was observed many times. The V gene is TRBV12-3 or TRBV12-4, the J gene TRBJ2-5, with D perhaps matching TRBD1 (5 bases). The CDR3 is 14 amino acids. The V end was cut by 6 bases, the J end by 5 bases, with 16 bases between. Written as DNA, the CDR3 is TGTGCCAGCAGAGTCAGGGCAGAGGAGGAGACCCAGTACTTC. Protein: CASRVRAEEETQYF.

This clonotype has only a few counts. The genes are TRBV2 and TRBJ2-7; D might be TRBD1 (6 bases). V was cut by 8 bases and J by 2 bases, with 16 bases left in between. Germline loops: CDR1 SNHLY, CDR2 FYNNEI. This CDR3 comprises 14 residues. CDR3 sequence: CASVLEQGPYEQYF. The CDR3 DNA reads as TGTGCCAGCGTTTTAGAACAGGGCCCCTACGAGCAGTACTTC.

This clonotype was detected many times. The chain employs TRBV7-2 and TRBJ2-3; 8 bases are a match to TRBD2. Trimming at V came to 6 bases and at J to 2 bases, leaving 13 bases not matched to a gene. The CDR3 length is 17 residues. Germline V gene data show CDR1 as SGHTA and CDR2 as FQGNSA. The CDR3 loop is CASRRKGGGRSTDTQYF. CDR3 DNA sequence: TGTGCCAGCAGACGAAAGGGCGGGGGGCGGTCCACAGATACGCAGTATTTT.

This chain uses TRBV15 with TRBJ1-3; unclear D gene. V lost 0 bases, J lost 0 bases, and 6 bases lay in between. Germline V gene sequence: CDR1 LNHNV, CDR2 YYDKDF (reference sequence). There are 15 residues in the CDR3. The chain's CDR3 is CATSREGYSGNTIYF. The CDR3 coding sequence is TGTGCCACCAGCAGAGAAGGTTACTCTGGAAACACCATATATTTT.

This clonotype appeared a few times. The chain has TRBV12-3 or TRBV12-4 and TRBJ2-3; D is unresolved. The CDR3 has 14 residues. Trimming took off 2 bases at V and 4 bases at J, with 10 bases between the two ends. The CDR3 region is CASSLPNWSDTQYF. The CDR3 nucleotides are TGTGCCAGCAGTTTACCGAACTGGTCAGATACGCAGTATTTT.

The chain combines TRBV7-9 with TRBJ2-1; the D is unclear. This CDR3 comprises 14 residues. CDR1 and CDR2 (germline): SEHNR, FQNEAQ (reference sequence). V lost 5 bases, J lost 7 bases, and 15 bases lay in between. This CDR3 reads CASSLSSVMNEQFF. The CDR3 DNA reads TGTGCCAGCAGCCTCTCCAGCGTCATGAATGAGCAGTTCTTC.